One sample yielded the 5 T cell receptor beta chains listed below, sequenced in a study of T-cell reconstitution after alpha-beta-depleted transplantation in children. Library preparation (for TCRbeta) was performed with unique molecular identifiers. TCRdb analysed the PCR reads with MiXCR anew, one entry per CDR3 protein. Of roughly 300,000 distinct CDR3 sequences listed, 11% are singletons. The specimen was peripheral blood, collected 180 days after TCRalphabeta/CD19-depleted stem cell transplant. The receptors derive from a male patient between 2 and 10 years old who had a stem cell transplant for chronic granulomatous disease, so the T cells may come from the graft donor.

Remarks on this clonotype: Relative to the germline gene, one junction end is altered; a read error may explain this. The V and J genes are TRBV2 and TRBJ2-2, with 13 bases aligning to TRBD2. The CDR3 extends over 19 amino acids. CDR1 and CDR2 from the germline V gene are SNHLY and FYNNEI. DNA for the CDR3: TGTACCAGCAGTTCCGCGCGACTAGCGGGGGGACCTGGCACCGGGGAGCTGTTTTTT. Protein sequence: CTSSSARLAGGPGTGELFF.

The chain employs TRBV7-2 and TRBJ2-3; 9 bases line up with TRBD2. From germline, CDR1 is SGHTA and CDR2 FQGNSA. V dropped 3 bases and J dropped 6; count of bases not matched to a gene: 7. The CDR3 has 15 amino acids. CDR3 nucleotide sequence: TGTGCCAGCAGCTTCCGCGGCGGGGGGGGGGATACGCAGTATTTT. It specifies CASSFRGGGGDTQYF.

This clonotype came up many times. The chain links TRBV6-5 to TRBJ2-3; D may be TRBD2 (6 bases). Germline V CDR1 and CDR2: MNHEY, SVGAGI. CDR3 length: 15 residues. Deletions cut 0 bases from V and 8 bases from J, with 15 bases between. The CDR3 nucleotides are TGTGCCAGCAGTTACTCGAGTCTAGCGAAAACTACGCAGTATTTT. Translated, it gives CASSYSSLAKTTQYF.

A note on this clonotype: One base away lies a much larger clone, so this may be a sequencing read error. The gene calls are TRBV2 and TRBJ2-1; no clear D. Germline CDR1 SNHLY, CDR2 FYNNEI. The V end was cut by 4 bases, the J end by 8 bases, with 9 bases between. This CDR3 region has 12 residues. The CDR3 is CASSAEAYEQFF. In nucleotides, the CDR3 is TGTGCCAGCAGTGCCGAAGCGTATGAGCAGTTCTTC.

This clonotype was picked up many times. This sequence joins TRBV7-8 and TRBJ2-7; D unresolved. The CDR3 is 15 residues long. Between the trimmed V and J ends, which lost 3 bases and 0 bases, there was a span of 12 bases. Per the germline V gene, CDR1 is SGHVS and CDR2 is FQNEAQ. CDR3 in amino acids: CASSFSPVNSYEQYF. The CDR3, as DNA: TGTGCCAGCAGCTTTTCCCCGGTTAACTCCTACGAGCAGTACTTC.